The clone carrying this T cell receptor (beta chain) was counted between two and nine times. The source of the sample is a study of neoadjuvant anti-PD-1 for oral cavity cancer. Overall study: Most patients had three to four biweekly doses of 3 mg/kg nivolumab before resection.

Two replicates per tumor sample, mostly from about 5.2 ug of genomic DNA. The repertoire was sequenced with immunoSEQ multiplex PCR; TCRdb's copy has only in-frame clones and lacks some. The table lists around 25,000 clones, 27% of them singletons, with about 17% in the top ten. V lost 0 bases and J lost 2, with 4 bases in between. Germline CDR1 KGHSH, CDR2 LQKENI. This CDR3 comprises 14 residues. Time point noted: after neoadjuvant nivolumab, at surgical resection. This chain uses TRBV18 with TRBJ2-2; D ambiguous. The TCR was taken from a person between 40 and 80 years old with oral cavity squamous cell carcinoma. This specimen consisted of tumor tissue, obtained after nivolumab (anti-PD-1) treatment. The CDR3 reads CASSPPGNTGELFF. The CDR3 nucleotides read TGTGCCAGCTCACCACCGGGAAACACCGGGGAGCTGTTTTTT. The variable domain in full, completed from reference TRBV18 and TRBJ2-2, reads NAGVMQNPRHLVRRRGQEARLRCSPMKGHSHVYWYRQLPEEGLKFMVYLQKENIIDESGMPKERFSAEFPKEGPSILRIQQVVRGDSAAYFCASSPPGNTGELFFGEGSRLTVL.